This TCR beta chain appears in the sequencing data of a study of blood T cells in healthy people across ages. A sample-barcoded 5' primer and a J-beta primer mix were used in a second PCR of about 6 to 11 cycles. MiXCR, applied by TCRdb to the 5' RACE reads, yields one record per CDR3 protein. The sample carries roughly 1 million distinct CDR3 sequences, 20% to 25% recorded once. This clonotype has a handful of counts. Its antigen is not identified. The study's findings and limits: Diversity of TCR beta per million T cells declined in a roughly linear way with age.

V shed 4 bases and J 3 bases; nucleotides not matched to a gene: 7. Germline loops: CDR1 SGHTA, CDR2 FQGTGA. The CDR3 extends over 18 amino acids. The data also belong to a second study, concerning T cells of mothers and their children. That paper states: Every mother produced more than 9 million TCR beta CDR3 reads, whereas every child provided about 3 million. The study found slightly higher but non-significant overlap in related versus unrelated mother-child pairs. The authors identified no persistent microchimeric T cell clones.

V usage is TRBV7-3 and J usage is TRBJ2-3, with 16 positions matching TRBD2. Material for sequencing was blood. The clonotype originates from a girl aged 2 to 10 in good health. CDR3 nucleotides: TGTGCCAGCAGCTCTGGGACTAGCGGGGGGGCCTGGACAGATACGCAGTATTTT. This translates into CASSSGTSGGAWTDTQYF.